This TCR beta chain originates from a study of CD8+CD57+ T cells in acquired aplastic anemia listed by TCRdb under 2018. Background on the whole study: A mean of around 3.2 ug of DNA, ranging from about 0.2 to 27.4 ug, was extracted from sorted CD4+ and CD8+ cells. For healthy donor samples, the average read count was roughly 9.9 million for CD4+ cells and approximately 11 million for CD8+ cells.

Profiling of TCR beta VDJ combinations and CDR3 sequences used genomic DNA as the template. An Illumina HiSeq 2000 was the platform used for TCR repertoire sequencing. The original methods were these. Repertoire assessment relied on Simpson's diversity index, CDR3 size and DJ length profiles, and TRBV/TRBJ rearrangement plots. The most abundant DNA sequence in the deep sequencing data was taken as the immunodominant clone. CDR3 amino acid sequences were screened for sharing across subjects and compared with published repertoires and the VDJdb database. The public reads were reanalyzed by TCRdb: fastp trimming at Q25, MiXCR alignment, in-frame beta chains only. When rows share a CDR3 protein, they turn into one entry using the most common DNA and genes. TCRdb, rather than the study authors, made the V and J calls. The table for this sample lists about 100,000 distinct CDR3 sequences; around 50% of them were counted only once. The ten most abundant clones make up roughly 34% of the sample.

Of note for this clonotype: Its antigen is unknown. No base quality information exists; no much larger clone differs at one position.

CDR1 MGHDK and CDR2 SYGVNS were looked up in the germline V gene. The CDR3 starts with the cysteine, ends with the phenylalanine, and has 15 residues. CDR3 DNA only is kept here, 45 bases in frame from base 1. V loses 4 bases at its end and J loses 4 bases; junction bases beyond the gene matches: 5. Here is what the overall study found, with its caveats: No significant difference in CD8+ Simpson's diversity was found between patients and healthy controls (P=0.060). Although twenty-nine CD8+ CDR3 sequences were shared by patients and controls, these sequences appeared highly expressed in patients and within the immunodominant clones of patients.

TCR repertoires of sorted CD4+ and CD8+ blood T cells from severe aplastic anemia patients and healthy subjects were deep-sequenced in the study. Ficoll-Paque density gradient centrifugation was used to isolate peripheral blood mononuclear cells. CD4+ and CD8+ T cells were sorted by FACS or magnetic beads before DNA extraction. Sequencing used sorted CD4+, CD8+, or CD8+CD57+ T cells (not recorded which) from PBMCs. The rearrangement joined TRBV25-1 to TRBJ2-3, and 10 bases in between align with TRBD2. This TCR came from a human donor in good health, serving as a control. The CDR3 region has the sequence CASSALAGAADTQYF. The DNA reads as follows: TGTGCCAGCAGTGCCCTAGCGGGAGCCGCAGATACGCAGTATTTT.